Following are 32 T cell receptor beta chains from one sample sequenced in a study of OX40 agonist ivuxolimab in advanced cancers. This table comes from immunoSEQ multiplex PCR, and its TCRdb copy is limited to in-frame clones, with some not included. The sample carries 75,000 to 80,000 clones, around nine tenths recorded once. Sequenced here: CD4+ or CD8+ T cells sorted from blood, sampled in a trial of the OX40 agonist ivuxolimab. These TCRs come from an adult with an advanced solid tumor such as melanoma, head and neck, liver or kidney cancer.

This chain connects TRBV6-5 to TRBJ2-1; the match to TRBD1 covers 7 bases. This CDR3 contains 11 residues. CDR1 and CDR2 (germline): MNHEY, SVGAGI. After removal of 9 bases from V and 7 bases from J, the junction contained 3 bases not matched to a gene. CDR3 bases: TGTGCCAGTGAGACAGGGAATGAGCAGTTCTTC. It is translated as CASETGNEQFF.

This rearrangement joins TRBV30 to TRBJ1-2, with 8 nucleotides matching TRBD1. The CDR3 is 13 amino acids. Looked up from germline, CDR1 is GTSNPN and CDR2 is SVGIG (reference sequence). V dropped 2 bases and J dropped 10; count of bases not matched to a gene: 9. CDR3 sequence: CAWSTDRVSFYTF. In DNA form, the CDR3 reads TGTGCCTGGAGTACGGACAGGGTTTCTTTCTACACCTTC.

The chain links TRBV9 to TRBJ2-7, with 8 nucleotides matching TRBD1. Unmatched junction bases numbered 10, after V lost 0 bases and J lost 5 bases. CDR3 length: 16 amino acids. Germline CDR1 reads SGDLS; CDR2 reads YYNGEE. The CDR3 loop is CASSVGGGQGIHEQYF. CDR3 DNA sequence: TGTGCCAGCAGCGTAGGAGGAGGACAGGGTATCCACGAGCAGTACTTC. Filled out from reference TRBV9 and TRBJ2-7, the complete variable domain reads DSGVTQTPKHLITATGQRVTLRCSPRSGDLSVYWYQQSLDQGLQFLIQYYNGEERAKGNILERFSAQQFPDLHSELNLSSLELGDSALYFCASSVGGGQGIHEQYFGPGTRLTVT.

This clone was picked up one time. This rearrangement joins TRBV10-1 to TRBJ1-1, with a weak D call TRBD1 (6 bases). Germline V gene data show CDR1 as WNHNN and CDR2 as SYGVQD (reference sequence). V was trimmed by 3 bases and J by 3 bases, leaving 11 bases between them. The CDR3 runs to 14 residues. CDR3 in amino acids: CASSDPGADTEAFF. The CDR3 nucleotides read TGCGCCAGCAGTGACCCAGGGGCGGACACTGAAGCTTTCTTT.

This clone was seen only once. This sequence joins TRBV29-1 and TRBJ1-5, with TRBD1 identical over 8 bases. The germline CDR1 and CDR2 sequences are SQVTM and ANQGSEA. V shed 5 bases, J shed 4 bases, and the junction held 4 bases outside the gene matches. The CDR3 extends over 13 amino acids. CDR3 loop: CSVRQGRNQPQHF. Written as DNA, the CDR3 is TGCAGCGTTCGACAGGGGAGAAATCAGCCCCAGCATTTT.

The J gene is TRBJ1-2, the V gene TRBV7-2; no clear D. CDR3 length: 13 amino acids. The V end was cut by 2 bases, the J end by 8 bases, with 12 bases between. The germline V gene encodes CDR1 SGHTA and CDR2 FQGNSA. Written as DNA, the CDR3 is TGTGCCAGCAGCTTAATTTACGGGCAGGGCTACACCTTC. Translated: CASSLIYGQGYTF.

The J gene is TRBJ1-5, the V gene TRBV25-1, with TRBD1 as a possible D gene (5 bases). V gave up 5 bases and J gave up 5 bases, with 13 bases separating them. Germline V gene sequence: CDR1 MGHDK, CDR2 SYGVNS. This CDR3 comprises 14 residues. The CDR3 loop is CASSSRGGDQPQHF. The CDR3 bases are TGTGCCAGCAGTTCGAGGGGCGGGGATCAGCCCCAGCATTTT.

The chain joins TRBV7-9 to TRBJ1-4; 7 bases are shared with TRBD1. CDR1 is SEHNR and CDR2 is FQNEAQ in the germline V gene (reference sequence). J was trimmed by 4 bases and V by 3 bases; bases with no gene match: 8. The CDR3 runs 16 residues. CDR3 region: CASSLLLTGINEKLFF. DNA for the CDR3: TGTGCCAGCAGCTTGTTACTGACAGGGATTAATGAAAAACTGTTTTTT.

The V gene is TRBV10-1, the J gene TRBJ2-1; TRBD2 matches 13 bases. V lost 7 bases, J lost 4 bases, and 4 bases stayed unmatched. CDR3 size: 15 residues. Germline values: CDR1 WNHNN, CDR2 SYGVQD (reference sequence). Written as DNA, the CDR3 is TGCGCCAGCACCTCGGGACTAGCGGGGTACAATGAGCAGTTCTTC. Its translation is CASTSGLAGYNEQFF.

This rearrangement joins TRBV6-6 to TRBJ1-1; 8 bases fit TRBD1. This CDR3 region has 12 residues. Looked up from germline, CDR1 is MNHNY and CDR2 is SVGAGI (reference sequence). The V segment lost 3 bases and the J segment 10 bases; nucleotides outside the gene matches: 4. The CDR3 spells CASSYFDRGAFF. CDR3 DNA: TGTGCCAGCAGTTATTTCGACAGGGGAGCTTTCTTT.

V gene TRBV2 combines with J gene TRBJ1-1; no clear D. The V gene's germline CDR1 is SNHLY and CDR2 FYNNEI. This CDR3 comprises 13 residues. The germline V and J ends were trimmed by 8 bases and 1 base, with 11 bases remaining between them. CDR3 loop: CASRRGGNTEAFF. Here the CDR3 DNA reads TGTGCCAGCCGGCGTGGTGGGAACACTGAAGCTTTCTTT.

The V call is TRBV7-2, the J call TRBJ2-7, with 7 positions matching TRBD1. With V trimmed by 7 bases and J by 4 bases, 10 bases remained unmatched. This CDR3 spans 14 amino acids. Germline V lookup: CDR1 SGHTA, CDR2 FQGNSA. The CDR3: CASNPTGRAYEQYF. CDR3 coding DNA: TGTGCCAGCAACCCGACAGGGCGCGCTTACGAGCAGTACTTC.

This rearrangement joins TRBV7-8 to TRBJ2-2, with 11 bases fitting TRBD2. There are 17 residues in the CDR3. With V trimmed by 1 base and J by 4 bases, 5 bases remained unmatched. Germline V gene sequence: CDR1 SGHVS, CDR2 FQNEAQ. The CDR3 bases are TGTGCCAGCAGCTTAGAGTTCGGGACTAGCGGCACCGGGGAGCTGTTTTTT. Residues: CASSLEFGTSGTGELFF.

CDR3 nucleotide sequence: TGCGCCAGCAGCCGACTACTGGACAGTTACAACGTCCTGACTTTC. The encoded protein is CASSRLLDSYNVLTF. J is TRBJ2-6 and V is TRBV5-1; D possibly corresponds to TRBD1 (6 bases). This CDR3 is built from 15 residues. V gave up 4 bases and J gave up 9 bases, with 17 bases separating them. Germline CDR1 reads SGHRS; CDR2 reads YFSETQ. The full variable domain, rest sourced from reference TRBV5-1 and TRBJ2-6, is KAGVTQTPRYLIKTRGQQVTLSCSPISGHRSVSWYQQTPGQGLQFLFEYFSETQRNKGNFPGRFSGRQFSNSRSEMNVSTLELGDSALYLCASSRLLDSYNVLTFGAGSRLTVL.

A single count supports this clone. The chain joins TRBV2 to TRBJ1-2, with a tentative D call TRBD1 (6 bases). Germline CDR1 reads SNHLY; CDR2 reads FYNNEI. The CDR3 loop spans 16 amino acids. V shed 2 bases and J shed 4 bases, with 17 bases lying between them. This chain's CDR3 is CASSERFTGSGYGYTF. The CDR3, as DNA: TGTGCCAGCAGTGAACGTTTTACAGGGTCGGGCTATGGCTACACCTTC.

Here the CDR3 reads CASSLGLVVNEQFF. CDR3 nucleotide sequence: TGTGCCAGTAGTCTGGGACTAGTCGTCAATGAGCAGTTCTTC. V usage is TRBV19 and J usage is TRBJ2-1; 8 nucleotides agree with TRBD2. This CDR3 spans 14 amino acids. V trimming: 5 bases; J trimming: 6 bases; junction bases outside the gene matches: 6. Germline-derived CDR1 and CDR2 are LNHDA and SQIVND (reference sequence).

This sequence joins TRBV7-9 and TRBJ2-2, with D uncertain. In germline, CDR1 is SEHNR, CDR2 FQNEAQ (reference sequence). The V end lost 0 bases, the J end lost 1 base, and 9 bases lay between the germline ends. This CDR3 is 16 amino acids long. The CDR3 nucleotides read TGTGCCAGCAGCTTAGCGGTCGGCTTGAACACCGGGGAGCTGTTTTTT. Its protein is CASSLAVGLNTGELFF.

The CDR3 coding sequence is TGTGCCAGCAGTATGGGACAGGGCATCTCTGGGGCCAACGTCCTGACTTTC. It codes for CASSMGQGISGANVLTF. V is TRBV5-6 and J is TRBJ2-6; 9 nucleotides agree with TRBD1. This CDR3 region has 17 residues. Per germline, CDR1 SGHDT and CDR2 YYEEEE. Trimming cost V 5 bases and J 0 bases; bases outside gene matches: 6.

The chain joins TRBV28 to TRBJ1-6, with a tentative D call TRBD1 (5 bases). The CDR3 runs to 16 residues. Trimming stripped 3 bases from V and 0 bases from J, with 9 bases between. Germline CDR1 is MDHEN and CDR2 is SYDVKM. The CDR3 region is CASSFGGSSYNSPLHF. As DNA, the CDR3 is TGTGCCAGCAGTTTCGGGGGAAGCTCCTATAATTCACCCCTCCACTTT.

The chain combines TRBV29-1 with TRBJ1-1; D is possibly TRBD1 (5 bases). With 5 bases removed from V and 0 bases from J, the gap between germline ends came to 13 bases. Germline V gene data show CDR1 as SQVTM and CDR2 as ANQGSEA. The CDR3 covers 14 residues. The CDR3 DNA is TGCAGCGTTAGTTGGGCAGGGTTGAACACTGAAGCTTTCTTT. Its protein is CSVSWAGLNTEAFF.

The V gene is TRBV5-1, the J gene TRBJ1-4; tentative D call: TRBD1 (6 bases). Germline values: CDR1 SGHRS, CDR2 YFSETQ. Trimming took off 1 base at V and 0 bases at J, with 16 bases between the two ends. The CDR3 sequence is 18 residues long. The CDR3 DNA sequence: TGCGCCAGCAGCTTGAACAGGGTGAGATTTGCAACTAATGAAAAACTGTTTTTT. This gives the protein CASSLNRVRFATNEKLFF.

The chain is built from TRBV28 and TRBJ1-6, with TRBD1 as a possible D gene (6 bases). There are 14 residues in the CDR3. With 2 bases removed from V and 5 bases from J, the gap between germline ends came to 7 bases. The germline CDR1 and CDR2 sequences are MDHEN and SYDVKM. CDR3 protein: CASSLGQNNSPLHF. CDR3 sequence (DNA): TGTGCCAGCAGTTTAGGACAGAATAATTCACCCCTCCACTTT.

The chain combines TRBV5-1 with TRBJ2-5; 10 nucleotides line up with TRBD2. With 9 bases clipped from V and 2 bases from J, the junction kept 4 bases outside the gene matches. The germline V gene encodes CDR1 SGHRS and CDR2 YFSETQ. There are 13 residues in the CDR3. The CDR3 region is CATKLAGQETQYF. The CDR3 DNA reads as TGCGCCACCAAACTAGCGGGGCAAGAGACCCAGTACTTC.

This chain connects TRBV28 to TRBJ2-7, with D hard to call. Trimming took off 3 bases at V and 3 bases at J, with 3 bases between the two ends. The CDR3 covers 11 residues. Germline V gives CDR1 MDHEN, CDR2 SYDVKM. The DNA for the CDR3 is TGTGCCAGCAGTTTGAACTACGAGCAGTACTTC. Translating gives CASSLNYEQYF.

This chain connects TRBV7-3 to TRBJ1-2; 9 bases are a match to TRBD1. V gave up 3 bases and J gave up 6 bases; unmatched junction bases: 8. This CDR3 comprises 15 residues. From germline, CDR1 is SGHTA and CDR2 FQGTGA. This chain's CDR3 is CASSLTPGQGDGYTF. The CDR3 DNA is TGTGCCAGCAGCTTGACCCCGGGACAGGGAGATGGCTACACCTTC.

The chain employs TRBV2 and TRBJ1-5; D not resolved. V dropped 6 bases and J dropped 5 bases, with 14 bases sitting between them. CDR3 length: 14 amino acids. CDR1 and CDR2 from the germline V gene are SNHLY and FYNNEI. CDR3 amino acids: CASRPIRADQPQHF. In DNA form, the CDR3 reads TGTGCCAGCAGACCTATTCGAGCGGATCAGCCCCAGCATTTT.

The chain is built from TRBV7-2 and TRBJ1-1; tentative D call: TRBD1 (5 bases). Germline CDR1 reads SGHTA; CDR2 reads FQGNSA. The CDR3 is 13 residues long. Between the trimmed V and J ends, which lost 2 bases and 6 bases, there was a span of 10 bases. CDR3 region: CASSLQGGSEAFF. The DNA for the CDR3 is TGTGCCAGCAGCTTACAGGGTGGGTCTGAAGCTTTCTTT.

This sequence joins TRBV5-1 and TRBJ2-1, with 13 positions matching TRBD2. CDR3 length equals 15 residues. Trimming cost V 4 bases and J 12 bases; bases outside gene matches: 10. The germline V gene has CDR1 SGHRS and CDR2 YFSETQ. The CDR3 sequence: CASSPGLAGPRGQFF. The CDR3 nucleotides are TGCGCCAGCAGCCCGGGACTAGCGGGGCCTAGGGGGCAGTTCTTC.

For this clone: Other DNA sequences of this sample code for an identical CDR3. The chain carries TRBV19 and TRBJ1-2; D gene uncertain. The V gene's germline CDR1 is LNHDA and CDR2 SQIVND (reference sequence). There are 15 residues in the CDR3. The ends were cut back, 1 base at V and 0 bases at J, with 9 bases in the middle. The CDR3: CASSIGGPANYGYTF. In nucleotides, the CDR3 is TGTGCCAGTAGTATAGGAGGGCCAGCTAACTATGGCTACACCTTC.

This rearrangement joins TRBV5-8 to TRBJ1-4, with a weak D call TRBD1 (5 bases). The germline V gene has CDR1 SGHTS and CDR2 YDEGEE. The V and J ends lost 0 bases and 3 bases respectively, with 9 bases between them. There are 15 residues in the CDR3. CDR3: CASSLGDRPNEKLFF. The CDR3 coding sequence is TGTGCCAGCAGCTTGGGCGACAGACCTAATGAAAAACTGTTTTTT. The whole variable domain, filled in from reference TRBV5-8 and TRBJ1-4, reads EAGVTQSPTHLIKTRGQQATLRCSPISGHTSVYWYQQALGLGLQFLLWYDEGEERNRGNFPPRFSGRQFPNYSSELNVNALELEDSALYLCASSLGDRPNEKLFFGSGTQLSVL.

This chain links TRBV19 with TRBJ2-7; perhaps TRBD1 as D (5 bases). The CDR3 runs 12 residues. Germline CDR1 is LNHDA and CDR2 is SQIVND (reference sequence). V was pared by 7 bases and J by 3 bases, with 10 bases between. CDR3 nucleotides: TGTGCCAGTACTTCCAGGGACTACGAGCAGTACTTC. It translates to CASTSRDYEQYF.

The J gene is TRBJ2-1, the V gene TRBV6-4; perhaps TRBD1 as D (5 bases). This CDR3 has 12 residues. Deletions cut 7 bases from V and 8 bases from J, with 12 bases between. Germline V gives CDR1 MRHNA, CDR2 SNTAGT. CDR3 sequence: CASKVRVDEQFF. For the CDR3, the DNA is TGTGCCAGCAAGGTCAGGGTGGATGAGCAGTTCTTC.